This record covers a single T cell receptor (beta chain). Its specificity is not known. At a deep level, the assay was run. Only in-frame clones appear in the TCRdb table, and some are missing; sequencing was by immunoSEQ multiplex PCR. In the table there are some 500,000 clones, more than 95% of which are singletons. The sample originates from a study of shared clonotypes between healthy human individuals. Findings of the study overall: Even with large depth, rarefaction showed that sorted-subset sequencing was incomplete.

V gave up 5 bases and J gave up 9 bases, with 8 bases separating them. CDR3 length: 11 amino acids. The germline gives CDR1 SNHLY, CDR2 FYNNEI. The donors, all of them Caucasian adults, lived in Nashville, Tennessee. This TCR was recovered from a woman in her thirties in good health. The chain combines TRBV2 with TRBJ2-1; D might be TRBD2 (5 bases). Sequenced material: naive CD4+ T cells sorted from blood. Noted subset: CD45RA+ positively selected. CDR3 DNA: TGTGCCAGCAGTACTAGTACTGAGCAGTTCTTC. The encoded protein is CASSTSTEQFF.